This TCR beta chain was captured by sequencing in a study of shared clonotypes between healthy human individuals. General study points: Clonotype sharing among donors likely depends on sequencing depth.

The CDR3 extends over 12 amino acids. The ends were cut back, 0 bases at V and 5 bases at J, with 7 bases in the middle. From germline, CDR1 is GTSNPN and CDR2 SVGIG (reference sequence). TCRdb's copy holds only in-frame clones and misses some; the assay was immunoSEQ multiplex PCR. The table lists about 510,000 clones, nearly 80% of them singletons. To note about this clone: No antigen is known for it.

This chain joins TRBV30 and TRBJ2-5; no firm D call. Specimen: PBMCs. The source of this sequence is a woman aged 35 to 49 in good health. Some clones in this sample may be carry-over from other donors' samples. CDR3 nucleotides: TGTGCCTGGAGTGTAAATTGGGAGACCCAGTACTTC. Translating gives CAWSVNWETQYF.